The 13 T cell receptor beta chains given below trace back to one sample, sequenced in a study of cytomegalovirus exposure and HLA in healthy donors. The PCR made use of 60 Vbeta and 13 Jbeta primers. Sequenced by immunoSEQ multiplex PCR; TCRdb stores in-frame clones only, minus some. In the table there are approximately 150,000 clones, approximately 80% of which are singletons. Material: PBMCs. The receptors stem from a woman in her thirties or forties in good health and CMV-seronegative.

The chain links TRBV6-5 to TRBJ1-6, with D possibly being TRBD1 (5 bases). The V end was cut by 7 bases, the J end by 5 bases, with 9 bases between. CDR1 and CDR2 (germline): MNHEY, SVGAGI. The CDR3 consists of 13 residues. CDR3 in amino acids: CASTSRDNSPLHF. In DNA form, the CDR3 reads TGTGCCAGCACCAGCAGGGATAATTCACCCCTCCACTTT.

The gene calls are TRBV5-8 and TRBJ1-2; 9 positions agree with TRBD1. This CDR3 contains 14 residues. The germline V gene encodes CDR1 SGHTS and CDR2 YDEGEE. V was clipped by 5 bases and J by 7 bases; unmatched bases: 9. For the CDR3, the DNA is TGTGCCAGCAGACCGCGACAGGGGGGAAGTGGCTACACCTTC. It codes for CASRPRQGGSGYTF.

Points on this clone: At one boundary the junction diverges from the germline segment, which might be a read error. The chain links TRBV2 to TRBJ1-5, with D perhaps TRBD1 (6 bases). The length of the CDR3 is 13 residues. Germline V lookup: CDR1 SNHLY, CDR2 FYNNEI. Here the CDR3 DNA reads TGTGCCAGCAATGAACAGGGCGATCAGCCCCAGCATTTT. Its translation is CASNEQGDQPQHF. Drawing the rest from reference TRBV2 and TRBJ1-5, the complete variable domain is EPEVTQTPSHQVTQMGQEVILRCVPISNHLYFYWYRQILGQKVEFLVSFYNNEISEKSEIFDDQFSVERPDGSNFTLKIRSTKLEDSAMYFCASNEQGDQPQHFGDGTRLSIL.

This chain joins TRBV7-2 and TRBJ2-7; tentatively, D is TRBD1 (5 bases). This CDR3 spans 14 amino acids. The germline V and J ends were trimmed by 5 bases and 0 bases, with 11 bases remaining between them. The germline CDR1 and CDR2 sequences are SGHTA and FQGNSA. As DNA, the CDR3 is TGTGCCAGCAGCACCCTCAGGGCCTCCTACGAGCAGTACTTC. Protein sequence: CASSTLRASYEQYF. Full variable domain (missing parts from reference TRBV7-2 and TRBJ2-7): GAGVSQSPSNKVTEKGKDVELRCDPISGHTALYWYRQSLGQGLEFLIYFQGNSAPDKSGLPSDRFSAERTGGSVSTLTIQRTQQEDSAVYLCASSTLRASYEQYFGPGTRLTVT.

This clone was observed a few times. The CDR3 coding sequence is TGTGCCAGCAGTGCATTTACCTACGACGAGCAGTACTTC. Protein product: CASSAFTYDEQYF. The chain uses TRBV2 and TRBJ2-7, with no clear D. V was cut by 4 bases and J by 5 bases, with 12 bases left in between. This CDR3 is built from 13 residues. Germline V gene data show CDR1 as SNHLY and CDR2 as FYNNEI.

Only a few counts were recorded for this clone. The CDR3 DNA follows: TGTGCCAGCACAGACAGGAGCTCTGGAAACACCATATATTTT. Translation: CASTDRSSGNTIYF. The V and J genes are TRBV11-2 and TRBJ1-3, with TRBD1 as a possible D gene (6 bases). CDR1 is SGHAT and CDR2 is FQNNGV in the germline V gene. V lost 7 bases and J 0 bases, leaving 10 bases between the germline ends. The CDR3 is 14 residues long.

This chain uses TRBV27 with TRBJ2-7; TRBD1 might be the D (6 bases). V dropped 5 bases and J dropped 1 base, with 12 bases sitting between them. This CDR3 has 14 amino acids. CDR1 is MNHEY and CDR2 is SMNVEV in the germline V gene (reference sequence). CDR3 amino acids: CASSQPGHSYEQYF. CDR3 DNA: TGTGCCAGCAGTCAACCGGGACATTCCTACGAGCAGTACTTC.

J is TRBJ2-1 and V is TRBV5-4; 12 nucleotides agree with TRBD2. The CDR3 consists of 19 residues. The V segment lost 0 bases and the J segment 1 base; nucleotides outside the gene matches: 8. The germline CDR1 and CDR2 sequences are SGHNT and YYREEE (reference sequence). The CDR3 bases are TGTGCCAGCAGCTTGGGGGCTAGCGGGAGGGTTGGGTCCTACAATGAGCAGTTCTTC. This codes for CASSLGASGRVGSYNEQFF. Full variable domain (outside the CDR3, taken from reference TRBV5-4 and TRBJ2-1): ETGVTQSPTHLIKTRGQQVTLRCSSQSGHNTVSWYQQALGQGPQFIFQYYREEENGRGNFPPRFSGLQFPNYSSELNVNALELDDSALYLCASSLGASGRVGSYNEQFFGPGTRLTVL.

The chain combines TRBV4-1 with TRBJ1-4; a weak D match, TRBD1 (5 bases). The CDR3 is made up of 16 amino acids. Germline V gene data show CDR1 as MGHRA and CDR2 as YSYEKL. V was pared by 4 bases and J by 8 bases, with 20 bases between. The CDR3 sequence is CASSRGNGGFGEKLFF. Written as DNA, the CDR3 is TGCGCCAGCAGCCGCGGGAACGGGGGGTTCGGCGAAAAACTGTTTTTT.

This chain's CDR3 is CASSGPEAYNEQFF. The CDR3 DNA follows: TGTGCCAGCAGTGGGCCAGAGGCCTACAATGAGCAGTTCTTC. This chain joins TRBV6-1 and TRBJ2-1; unclear D gene. Germline V gene sequence: CDR1 MNHNS, CDR2 SASEGT. CDR3 length equals 14 residues. Trimming left V 4 bases short and J 2 bases short, with 9 bases between.

CDR3 bases: TGTGCCAGCAGTTTAAGGGGCCCGAGAGAGACCCAGTACTTC. It yields the protein CASSLRGPRETQYF. V gene TRBV27 combines with J gene TRBJ2-5; tentatively, D is TRBD1 (5 bases). Germline assignment: CDR1 MNHEY and CDR2 SMNVEV (reference sequence). V shed 2 bases and J shed 4 bases, with 11 bases lying between them. The CDR3 runs to 14 residues.

The chain employs TRBV5-1 and TRBJ1-4; 9 nucleotides line up with TRBD1. The germline V gene has CDR1 SGHRS and CDR2 YFSETQ. V lost 4 bases to trimming and J lost 3 bases; unmatched junction nucleotides: 4. The CDR3 consists of 15 residues. This chain's CDR3 is CASSPGQGANEKLFF. Written as DNA, the CDR3 is TGCGCCAGCAGCCCGGGACAGGGTGCTAATGAAAAACTGTTTTTT.

The CDR3 reads CASSAQPGQWDTEAFF. The CDR3 DNA follows: TGTGCCAGCAGCGCGCAACCGGGACAATGGGACACTGAAGCTTTCTTT. This chain uses TRBV7-2 with TRBJ1-1, with D possibly being TRBD1 (6 bases). Trimming shortened V by 5 bases and J by 3 bases, and 19 bases separated the two germline ends. Germline CDR1 is SGHTA and CDR2 is FQGNSA. CDR3 size: 16 residues.